Following are 23 T cell receptor beta chains from one sample sequenced in a study of blood T cell repertoires in COVID-19 (dated by TCRdb to about 2020). Preparation of the library involved the immunoSEQ multiplex PCR assay. TCRdb obtained this table from immuneACCESS and retained in-frame rearrangements with V and J assigned. These tables miss some clones; where compared with another copy, unresolved V genes account for less than half of the shortfall, and the remainder is unexplained. The sample table shows about 160,000 clones, and 84% are seen once. Roughly a fifth of the sample belongs to the ten largest clones. Sample: peripheral blood. The receptors stem from a woman aged 80 or older with acute or convalescent COVID-19.

The chain recombines TRBV6-5 with TRBJ2-3, with 8 positions matching TRBD2. Germline CDR1 is MNHEY and CDR2 is SVGAGI. The CDR3 runs 13 residues. V was pared by 5 bases and J by 7 bases, with 5 bases of the junction left unmatched. The CDR3 DNA reads as TGTGCCAGCAGTAGCGGGAGAATAAATACGCAGTATTTT. Translating it yields CASSSGRINTQYF.

This clone was seen only once. J is TRBJ2-5 and V is TRBV2; a weak D match, TRBD1 (5 bases). The V gene's germline CDR1 is SNHLY and CDR2 FYNNEI. This CDR3 has 16 amino acids. Trimming removed 5 bases from V and 1 base from J, with 17 bases in between. The chain's CDR3 is CASSPRPRGFQETQYF. CDR3 sequence (DNA): TGTGCCAGCAGTCCTAGACCAAGGGGATTCCAAGAGACCCAGTACTTC.

V gene TRBV30 combines with J gene TRBJ1-6; 10 nucleotides match TRBD1. The length of the CDR3 is 15 residues. The germline V gene encodes CDR1 GTSNPN and CDR2 SVGIG (reference sequence). V gave up 0 bases and J gave up 8 bases; unmatched junction bases: 4. CDR3 sequence (DNA): TGTGCCTGGAGTGTACGGACAGGGGGGGATTCACCCCTCCACTTT. This encodes CAWSVRTGGDSPLHF.

This chain links TRBV27 with TRBJ1-1, with TRBD1 matching over 10 bases. Germline V gene data show CDR1 as MNHEY and CDR2 as SMNVEV (reference sequence). V was pared by 3 bases and J by 4 bases, with 5 bases of the junction left unmatched. The CDR3 is 15 amino acids. CDR3 residues: CASSFRQGAPTEAFF. The DNA of the CDR3 is TGTGCCAGCAGTTTCAGACAGGGGGCGCCCACTGAAGCTTTCTTT.

The gene calls are TRBV3-1 (or the pseudogene TRBV3-2) and TRBJ2-5; 7 bases are a match to TRBD2. In germline, CDR1 is LGHDT, CDR2 YNNKEL (reference sequence). The CDR3 runs to 16 residues. V was pared by 4 bases and J by 4 bases, with 12 bases of the junction left unmatched. The CDR3 sequence is CASSPFWEGTGETQYF. The CDR3 DNA reads TGTGCCAGCAGCCCCTTTTGGGAGGGCACCGGAGAGACCCAGTACTTC.

This clone has more than one count but fewer than ten. The chain links TRBV11-2 to TRBJ1-1, with 11 positions matching TRBD1. Germline CDR1 reads SGHAT; CDR2 reads FQNNGV. V shed 11 bases and J 5 bases; nucleotides not matched to a gene: 13. The CDR3 consists of 15 residues. CDR3: CASDRWTGGRTEAFF. In DNA form, the CDR3 reads TGTGCCTCCGACCGGTGGACAGGGGGCCGGACTGAAGCTTTCTTT.

The V gene is TRBV5-4, the J gene TRBJ1-2; maybe TRBD1 (6 bases). There are 15 residues in the CDR3. Per germline, CDR1 SGHNT and CDR2 YYREEE (reference sequence). Deletions cut 3 bases from V and 4 bases from J, with 16 bases between. The CDR3 region is CASSSGRGLGYGYTF. In DNA form, the CDR3 reads TGTGCCAGCAGCTCGGGCAGGGGCCTTGGCTATGGCTACACCTTC. Full variable domain (remainder filled in from reference TRBV5-4 and TRBJ1-2): ETGVTQSPTHLIKTRGQQVTLRCSSQSGHNTVSWYQQALGQGPQFIFQYYREEENGRGNFPPRFSGLQFPNYSSELNVNALELDDSALYLCASSSGRGLGYGYTFGSGTRLTVV.

This sequence joins TRBV27 and TRBJ2-7; possible D gene TRBD1, 5 bases. CDR3 length equals 13 residues. V was clipped by 2 bases and J by 3 bases, with 8 bases between them. The germline gives CDR1 MNHEY, CDR2 SMNVEV (reference sequence). This CDR3 is CASSLVDSYEQYF. CDR3 bases: TGTGCCAGCAGTTTAGTCGACAGCTACGAGCAGTACTTC.

The V gene is TRBV6-2 or TRBV6-3, the J gene TRBJ2-5; TRBD2 agrees at 9 bases. V shed 6 bases, J shed 5 bases, and the junction held 16 bases outside the gene matches. Germline V gives CDR1 MNHEY, CDR2 SVGEGT. This CDR3 has 17 amino acids. CDR3 DNA: TGTGCCAGCAGCTCCTTAATAGCGGGGGCCACCGGTGAGACCCAGTACTTC. Protein product: CASSSLIAGATGETQYF.

J is TRBJ2-7 and V is TRBV19, with D maybe TRBD2 (6 bases). With 7 bases removed from V and 5 bases from J, the gap between germline ends came to 15 bases. The CDR3 totals 13 residues. Per germline, CDR1 LNHDA and CDR2 SQIVND (reference sequence). The CDR3 region has the DNA TGTGCCAGTACCCCCGGAGGGGAGAACGAGCAGTACTTC. Translating it yields CASTPGGENEQYF.

This chain joins TRBV7-9 and TRBJ2-1, with D perhaps matching TRBD2 (6 bases). Trimming cost V 3 bases and J 0 bases, with 9 bases left between them. Germline assignment: CDR1 SEHNR and CDR2 FQNEAQ (reference sequence). The CDR3 sequence is 15 residues long. The CDR3 nucleotides are TGTGCCAGCAGCTTTGACGGGAGCTCCTACAATGAGCAGTTCTTC. Its protein product is CASSFDGSSYNEQFF.

This clone was recorded only once. The chain combines TRBV29-1 with TRBJ1-2, with 7 bases that match TRBD1. Germline V gives CDR1 SQVTM, CDR2 ANQGSEA. The length of the CDR3 is 12 residues. The V gene end was trimmed by 4 bases and the J gene end by 8 bases; junction bases not matched to a gene: 7. The CDR3 DNA reads as TGCAGCGTTGCCCCAACAGGGGCCGGCTACACCTTC. The encoded protein is CSVAPTGAGYTF.

The rearrangement joins TRBV9 to TRBJ1-4; 11 positions match TRBD1. The CDR3 contains 16 residues. After removal of 3 bases from V and 4 bases from J, the junction contained 5 bases not matched to a gene. Germline V gene data show CDR1 as SGDLS and CDR2 as YYNGEE. The CDR3 DNA sequence: TGTGCCAGCAGCGCGGGACAGGGGGTGCTTAATGAAAAACTGTTTTTT. Translated, it gives CASSAGQGVLNEKLFF.

This clone was seen just once. V gene TRBV5-4 combines with J gene TRBJ2-5; the match to TRBD2 covers 11 bases. This CDR3 spans 16 amino acids. After removal of 4 bases from V and 2 bases from J, the junction contained 7 bases not matched to a gene. The germline CDR1 and CDR2 sequences are SGHNT and YYREEE (reference sequence). The CDR3 DNA reads as TGTGCCAGCAGCATCGCCGGGACTAGCGGACAAGAGACCCAGTACTTC. Amino acids: CASSIAGTSGQETQYF.

CDR3 sequence reads: CASSPGTAYEQYF. As DNA, the CDR3 is TGTGCCAGCAGCCCCGGGACAGCCTACGAGCAGTACTTC. The V gene is TRBV3-1 (or the pseudogene TRBV3-2), the J gene TRBJ2-7, with 7 bases matching TRBD1. J was trimmed by 2 bases and V by 4 bases; bases with no gene match: 2. This CDR3 has 13 residues. CDR1 and CDR2 (germline): LGHDT, YNNKEL (reference sequence).

This chain joins TRBV5-4 and TRBJ2-3, with D unresolved. Trimming removed 0 bases from V and 2 bases from J, with 10 bases in between. Looked up from germline, CDR1 is SGHNT and CDR2 is YYREEE (reference sequence). The CDR3 contains 15 residues. CDR3: CASSLVTFNTDTQYF. The CDR3 coding sequence is TGTGCCAGCAGCTTGGTTACTTTTAACACAGATACGCAGTATTTT.

The V and J genes are TRBV6-5 and TRBJ2-5, with D maybe TRBD1 (5 bases). This CDR3 region has 13 residues. Trimming shortened V by 5 bases and J by 2 bases, and 9 bases separated the two germline ends. The V gene's germline CDR1 is MNHEY and CDR2 SVGAGI. The chain's CDR3 is CASSNTGQETQYF. The DNA for the CDR3 is TGTGCCAGCAGTAACACAGGTCAAGAGACCCAGTACTTC.

This clone was found a few times. V is TRBV23-1 and J is TRBJ1-2; the D gene is possibly TRBD1 (5 bases). TRBV23-1 is an ORF, and what it does is uncertain. Trimming shortened V by 0 bases and J by 2 bases, and 16 bases separated the two germline ends. CDR3 length: 17 residues. The CDR3 region is CASSQSPKGQTNYGYTF. CDR3 sequence (DNA): TGCGCCAGCAGTCAATCGCCTAAGGGGCAGACCAACTATGGCTACACCTTC.

The CDR3 is CASSLGGLAREQFF. The DNA of the CDR3 is TGCGCCAGCAGCTTGGGGGGACTAGCGCGTGAGCAGTTCTTC. The chain employs TRBV5-1 and TRBJ2-1; TRBD2 agrees at 10 bases. After removal of 0 bases from V and 9 bases from J, the junction contained 3 bases not matched to a gene. CDR1 is SGHRS, CDR2 YFSETQ, per germline. This CDR3 has 14 amino acids.

The chain combines TRBV7-9 with TRBJ2-1; 14 nucleotides line up with TRBD2. Germline V gives CDR1 SEHNR, CDR2 FQNEAQ (reference sequence). This CDR3 has 15 amino acids. V dropped 4 bases and J dropped 6; count of bases not matched to a gene: 2. The CDR3 protein is CASSSGLAGANEQFF. The DNA for the CDR3 is TGTGCCAGCAGCTCGGGACTAGCGGGAGCCAATGAGCAGTTCTTC.

V and J are TRBV5-1 and TRBJ2-1; D perhaps matches TRBD2 (5 bases). This CDR3 is 14 amino acids long. Germline CDR1 SGHRS, CDR2 YFSETQ. The germline V and J ends were trimmed by 5 bases and 5 bases, with 14 bases remaining between them. CDR3 nucleotides: TGCGCCAGCAGTTCGCCCCTAGCCCACAATGAGCAGTTCTTC. Protein product: CASSSPLAHNEQFF.

The CDR3 is CASSPSLQGNTEAFF. The CDR3 DNA is TGTGCCAGCTCACCTTCTTTACAGGGGAACACTGAAGCTTTCTTT. The chain carries TRBV18 and TRBJ1-1; D possibly corresponds to TRBD1 (6 bases). Germline loops: CDR1 KGHSH, CDR2 LQKENI. The CDR3 sequence is 15 residues long. The V and J ends lost 3 bases and 1 base respectively, with 12 bases between them.

The J gene is TRBJ2-7, the V gene TRBV6-5, with D possibly TRBD2 on 5 matching bases. The CDR3 is 11 residues long. The V gene lost 7 bases and the J gene lost 3 bases, with 7 bases spanning the gap. The germline gives CDR1 MNHEY, CDR2 SVGAGI. The CDR3 DNA sequence: TGTGCCAGCACCCGGGGCTACGAGCAGTACTTC. Protein product: CASTRGYEQYF.